The entry below gives a single TCR beta chain sequence along with its context. Methods used by the authors: It was from reference gene primer amplification that nucleated cell counts were estimated. Assay used: immunoSEQ multiplex PCR; TCRdb lists only in-frame clones, some missing. V, J and clone size are those of that table, while D and trimming were read from the DNA. The profile covers about 39,000 clones, with approximately 90% appearing a single time and 2% to 2.5% taken by the ten largest. This record comes from a study of blood T cell repertoires in COVID-19. Across the study: Sites in the United States, Italy and Spain provided acute and convalescent COVID-19 samples. The analysed material was cDNA or gDNA that came from T cells, B-cell-depleted T cells, or PBMCs.

In germline, CDR1 is LGHDT, CDR2 YNNKEL (reference sequence). The V gene lost 2 bases and the J gene lost 4 bases, with 8 bases spanning the gap. The CDR3 totals 14 residues. The sequencing sample was made of peripheral blood. This receptor was obtained from a man aged 50 to 60 with active COVID-19. The chain employs TRBV3-1 (or the pseudogene TRBV3-2) and TRBJ1-4, with D possibly being TRBD1 (5 bases). The chain's CDR3 is CASSQPGGNEKLFF. CDR3 sequence (DNA): TGTGCCAGCAGCCAACCCGGGGGTAATGAAAAACTGTTTTTT.